This record concerns one T cell receptor (beta chain) sequence. These data originate in a study of blood T cells in healthy people across ages. A J-beta primer mix and a sample-barcoded 5' primer were used in a second PCR of roughly 6 to 11 cycles. A single record per CDR3 protein comes from TCRdb applying MiXCR to the 5' RACE reads. The repertoire holds approximately 800,000 distinct CDR3 sequences, with around 25% as singletons. V was trimmed by 2 bases and J by 4 bases, leaving 14 bases between them. CDR3 size: 15 residues. CDR1 SGHAT and CDR2 FQNNGV come from the germline V gene. The same sample was also used in a study of T cells of mothers and their children.

The V and J genes are TRBV11-2 and TRBJ1-2; possibly TRBD1 for D (6 bases). This sequence originates from a boy aged 5-17 years in good health. Specimen: blood. The CDR3 protein is CASSLNSARGYGYTF. In DNA form, the CDR3 reads TGTGCCAGCAGCTTAAACTCGGCCAGGGGCTATGGCTACACCTTC.